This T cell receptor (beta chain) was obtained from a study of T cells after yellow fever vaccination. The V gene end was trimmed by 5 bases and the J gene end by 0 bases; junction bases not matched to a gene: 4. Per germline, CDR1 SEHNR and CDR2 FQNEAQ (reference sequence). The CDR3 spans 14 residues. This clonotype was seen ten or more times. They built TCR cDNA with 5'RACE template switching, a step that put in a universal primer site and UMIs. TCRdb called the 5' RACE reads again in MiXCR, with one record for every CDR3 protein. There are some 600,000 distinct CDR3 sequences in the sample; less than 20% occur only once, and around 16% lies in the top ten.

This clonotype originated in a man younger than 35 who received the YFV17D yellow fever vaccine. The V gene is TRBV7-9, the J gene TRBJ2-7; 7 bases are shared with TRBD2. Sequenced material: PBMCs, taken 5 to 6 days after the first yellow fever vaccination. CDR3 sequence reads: CASSPRGSSYEQYV. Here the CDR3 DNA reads TGTGCCAGCAGCCCGCGGGGGAGCTCCTACGAGCAGTACGTC.